One and the same sample provided the 10 T cell receptor beta chains below, sequenced in a study of T cell responses to AZD1222 COVID-19 vaccine. Produced via immunoSEQ multiplex PCR; TCRdb's table is partial and in-frame only. The sample includes fewer than 200,000 clones, around 92% seen only once; the top ten take 4.4%. Sample: peripheral blood, taken on day 0 of MenACWY control vaccination. These receptors were obtained from an adult in good health.

The chain carries TRBV11-3 and TRBJ2-1; TRBD1 is a possible D gene (6 bases). The CDR3 is 14 residues long. Germline CDR1 reads SGHNT; CDR2 reads YENEEA. Trimming took off 6 bases at V and 1 base at J, with 10 bases between the two ends. The DNA for the CDR3 is TGTGCCAGCAGACTTAGGGGGTCCTACAATGAGCAGTTCTTC. Encoded protein: CASRLRGSYNEQFF.

Worth noting for this clone: Other DNA sequences in this sample translate to the same CDR3. The chain is built from TRBV5-1 and TRBJ2-5; D is unresolved. The CDR3 spans 12 residues. Per germline, CDR1 SGHRS and CDR2 YFSETQ. The V gene lost 2 bases and the J gene lost 3 bases, with 5 bases spanning the gap. The CDR3 bases are TGCGCCAGCAGCTTAGCCGAAGAGACCCAGTACTTC. Amino acids: CASSLAEETQYF. Filled out from reference TRBV5-1 and TRBJ2-5, the complete variable domain reads KAGVTQTPRYLIKTRGQQVTLSCSPISGHRSVSWYQQTPGQGLQFLFEYFSETQRNKGNFPGRFSGRQFSNSRSEMNVSTLELGDSALYLCASSLAEETQYFGPGTRLLVL.

This chain connects TRBV27 to TRBJ1-5, with no clear D. Trimming took 3 bases from V and 3 from J, leaving 6 bases between them. CDR1 and CDR2 from the germline V gene are MNHEY and SMNVEV (reference sequence). The length of the CDR3 is 13 residues. In DNA, the CDR3 is TGTGCCAGCAGTTTTGGACCCAATCAGCCCCAGCATTTT. Translation: CASSFGPNQPQHF.

The V gene is TRBV29-1, the J gene TRBJ2-2; 7 positions match TRBD1. The V and J ends lost 8 bases and 4 bases, in that order; junction bases with no gene match: 7. This CDR3 contains 13 residues. Germline V gene sequence: CDR1 SQVTM, CDR2 ANQGSEA. CDR3 bases: TGCAGCTCCGGGACAGCAGGCACCGGGGAGCTGTTTTTT. Translated, it gives CSSGTAGTGELFF.

The rearrangement links TRBV3-1 (or the pseudogene TRBV3-2) to TRBJ2-7; D is unclear. CDR3 length: 15 residues. Germline V gene sequence: CDR1 LGHDT, CDR2 YNNKEL (reference sequence). Trimming took 6 bases from V and 3 from J, leaving 18 bases between them. The CDR3 protein is CASSHDRARRYEQYF. CDR3 nucleotide sequence: TGTGCCAGCAGTCATGATAGGGCCCGGCGCTACGAGCAGTACTTC.

V usage is TRBV5-1 and J usage is TRBJ2-3; either TRBD1 or TRBD2 may supply D (5 bases each). Germline V gives CDR1 SGHRS, CDR2 YFSETQ. The CDR3 sequence is 16 residues long. Trimming stripped 5 bases from V and 0 bases from J, with 16 bases between. CDR3 sequence: CASRRGAAESTDTQYF. The CDR3 DNA reads as TGCGCCAGCAGGAGGGGAGCGGCAGAGAGCACAGATACGCAGTATTTT.

The chain recombines TRBV29-1 with TRBJ2-2, with 9 bases lining up with TRBD2. Germline loops: CDR1 SQVTM, CDR2 ANQGSEA. The CDR3 runs to 14 residues. Unmatched junction bases numbered 3, after V lost 7 bases and J lost 0 bases. This CDR3 is CSAGGRANTGELFF. The DNA of the CDR3 is TGCAGCGCCGGCGGGAGGGCGAACACCGGGGAGCTGTTTTTT.

V is TRBV5-5 and J is TRBJ1-3; D might be TRBD1 (5 bases). The CDR3 consists of 16 residues. V dropped 0 bases and J dropped 3 bases, with 13 bases sitting between them. Germline V gene lookup returns CDR1 SGHKS and CDR2 YYEKEE (reference sequence). The CDR3 is CASSLGAGTFGNTIYF. The CDR3 DNA reads as TGTGCCAGCAGCTTGGGGGCAGGGACCTTTGGAAACACCATATATTTT.

The chain has TRBV7-2 and TRBJ2-7, with 12 bases fitting TRBD2. Looked up from germline, CDR1 is SGHTA and CDR2 is FQGNSA. The CDR3 sequence is 15 residues long. Trimming removed 5 bases from V and 2 bases from J; junction bases left unmatched: 4. The CDR3 is CASSPGLAGTYEQYF. CDR3 coding DNA: TGTGCCAGCAGCCCCGGACTAGCGGGAACCTACGAGCAGTACTTC.

The chain employs TRBV6-5 and TRBJ1-1, with 7 nucleotides matching TRBD1. The CDR3 is made up of 13 amino acids. Germline values: CDR1 MNHEY, CDR2 SVGAGI. The V gene end was trimmed by 2 bases and the J gene end by 7 bases; junction bases not matched to a gene: 4. The CDR3 spells CASSYRGQLEAFF. DNA of the CDR3: TGTGCCAGCAGTTACCGGGGACAGCTTGAAGCTTTCTTT.